The 32 T cell receptor beta chains given below trace back to one sample, sequenced in a study of regulatory T cells in long-lasting Graves disease. Sample time point: newly diagnosed GD, antithyroid drugs for less than 3 months. PBMC-derived RNA was used for the TCR library. Through Arm-PCR of CDR3 regions and iRepertoire HTBI primers, TCR beta libraries were built. TCRdb used MiXCR to reprocess the multiplex PCR reads, holding one entry per CDR3 protein. The sample lists about 220,000 distinct CDR3 sequences; 15% to 20% were seen once. This sample also belongs to another study, concerning T cells in Graves' hyperthyroidism and ophthalmopathy.

The specimen comprised peripheral blood mononuclear cells (PBMCs), sampled at new diagnosis, from a patient treated with antithyroid drugs. The receptors originated from a woman in her 30s with Graves disease.

This clonotype was found many times. This rearrangement joins TRBV9 to TRBJ1-3, with D perhaps TRBD1 (5 bases). There are 14 residues in the CDR3. V was pared by 2 bases and J by 8 bases, with 14 bases between. Germline V gene sequence: CDR1 SGDLS, CDR2 YYNGEE. DNA for the CDR3: TGTGCCAGCAGCGTTGCACAGTCGGGGGACACCATATATTTT. This encodes CASSVAQSGDTIYF.

The V gene is TRBV6-2 or TRBV6-3, the J gene TRBJ1-2; D is uncertain. Germline CDR1 and CDR2: MNHEY and SVGEGT. The CDR3 loop spans 13 amino acids. V was shortened by 2 bases and J by 0 bases, with 4 bases between the two germline ends. DNA for the CDR3: TGTGCCAGCAGTTACCACCCTAACTATGGCTACACCTTC. This codes for CASSYHPNYGYTF.

CDR3 residues: CASSFTRAGNEQFF. The DNA of the CDR3 is TGTGCCAGCAGTTTTACGCGGGCGGGGAATGAGCAGTTCTTC. The chain links TRBV12-3 or TRBV12-4 to TRBJ2-1, with D maybe TRBD2 (6 bases). Trimming left V 3 bases short and J 7 bases short, with 13 bases between. The CDR3 is 14 amino acids.

CDR3 coding DNA: TGTGCCAGCAGCGTATCTCCAAAGGGATACGAGCAGTACTTC. It codes for CASSVSPKGYEQYF. The chain combines TRBV9 with TRBJ2-7; D unclear. Germline values: CDR1 SGDLS, CDR2 YYNGEE. This CDR3 contains 14 residues. Trimming took off 1 base at V and 4 bases at J, with 12 bases between the two ends.

This clonotype has a handful of counts. The chain joins TRBV30 to TRBJ1-1; possible D gene TRBD1, 5 bases. This CDR3 comprises 14 residues. V shed 2 bases and J shed 0 bases, with 10 bases lying between them. CDR1 GTSNPN and CDR2 SVGIG come from the germline V gene (reference sequence). The CDR3 bases are TGTGCCTGGAGTCCGGGACGGATGAACACTGAAGCTTTCTTT. Its translation is CAWSPGRMNTEAFF.

This clonotype has ten or more counts. The CDR3 nucleotides are TGTGCCAGCAGTGAAGCGGGACTAGCGGCAGATACGCAGTATTTT. Protein sequence: CASSEAGLAADTQYF. The chain carries TRBV2 and TRBJ2-3, with TRBD2 matching 11 bases. Germline V gene data show CDR1 as SNHLY and CDR2 as FYNNEI. The V and J ends lost 0 bases and 4 bases, in that order; junction bases with no gene match: 0. CDR3 size: 15 residues.

At least ten counts were recorded for this clonotype. The rearrangement links TRBV20-1 to TRBJ1-1, with TRBD1 identical over 8 bases. CDR1 is DFQATT and CDR2 is SNEGSKA in the germline V gene (reference sequence). The CDR3 extends over 12 amino acids. The CDR3 spells CGGYRGKTEAFF. CDR3 sequence (DNA): TGCGGCGGTTACAGGGGGAAGACTGAAGCTTTCTTT.

In regard to this clonotype: Since a far larger clone is one base different, this is likely a read error. V gene TRBV2 combines with J gene TRBJ1-4; D not resolved. The V end lost 3 bases, the J end lost 7 bases, and 15 bases lay between the germline ends. The CDR3 has 15 amino acids. Per germline, CDR1 SNHLY and CDR2 FYNNEI. As DNA, the CDR3 is TGTGCCAGCAGTGATGGGTCCGGAGGGATTGAAAAACTGTTTTTT. Translating gives CASSDGSGGIEKLFF.

V and J are TRBV19 and TRBJ2-5; D could derive from TRBD1 or TRBD2 (5 bases each). Trimming took off 10 bases at V and 1 base at J, with 16 bases between the two ends. Germline V gene lookup returns CDR1 LNHDA and CDR2 SQIVND (reference sequence). The CDR3 extends over 14 amino acids. CDR3 bases: TGTGCCACAAGGCCCAGGGCGGGCCAAGAGACCCAGTACTTC. Protein product: CATRPRAGQETQYF.

This clonotype was seen repeatedly, ten times or more. The rearrangement links TRBV5-8 to TRBJ1-1, with D unclear. The CDR3 has 13 amino acids. Germline V gene data show CDR1 as SGHTS and CDR2 as YDEGEE. Trimming took off 6 bases at V and 6 bases at J, with 15 bases between the two ends. The CDR3 sequence is CASTLHRGPEAFF. CDR3 DNA sequence: TGTGCCAGCACTTTACACCGGGGTCCTGAAGCTTTCTTT.

The table lists this clonotype with many counts. The rearrangement links TRBV12-3 or TRBV12-4 to TRBJ1-2; perhaps TRBD1 as D (6 bases). The CDR3 length is 14 residues. Trimming took 3 bases from V and 5 from J, leaving 13 bases between them. This chain's CDR3 is CASSLVGGPYGYTF. The CDR3 nucleotides read TGTGCCAGCAGTTTGGTCGGGGGGCCTTATGGCTACACCTTC.

The chain has TRBV6-5 and TRBJ2-1; D ambiguous. V was pared by 0 bases and J by 6 bases, with 6 bases between. The germline gives CDR1 MNHEY, CDR2 SVGAGI. This CDR3 comprises 13 residues. The CDR3 nucleotides are TGTGCCAGCAGTTACTCGACGCTCAATGAGCAGTTCTTC. Its translation: CASSYSTLNEQFF.

The chain couples TRBV9 to TRBJ2-3, with a possible D match to TRBD1 (5 bases). The germline V gene has CDR1 SGDLS and CDR2 YYNGEE. V was clipped by 3 bases and J by 2 bases, with 13 bases between them. The CDR3 loop spans 15 amino acids. The chain's CDR3 is CASSATPGPTDTQYF. The CDR3 DNA sequence: TGTGCCAGCAGCGCGACCCCAGGGCCCACAGATACGCAGTATTTT.

This clonotype was observed at least ten times. The J gene is TRBJ1-3, the V gene TRBV5-5, with D tentatively TRBD1 (6 bases). The ends were cut back, 0 bases at V and 7 bases at J, with 14 bases in the middle. Germline V lookup: CDR1 SGHKS, CDR2 YYEKEE (reference sequence). The CDR3 loop spans 15 amino acids. The CDR3 DNA follows: TGTGCCAGCAGCTTGGATCCCAGGGGCCAGAACACCATATATTTT. This sequence encodes CASSLDPRGQNTIYF.

This clonotype was seen repeatedly, ten times or more. The V and J genes are TRBV3-1 and TRBJ1-3, with D uncertain. There are 13 residues in the CDR3. Trimming stripped 4 bases from V and 6 bases from J, with 10 bases between. The germline V gene has CDR1 LGHDT and CDR2 YNNKEL (reference sequence). CDR3 DNA: TGTGCCAGCAGCCCCCCCACGGAAAACACCATATATTTT. Translation gives CASSPPTENTIYF.

This clonotype was seen a few times. The CDR3 region is CASSGGSPYSYEQYF. Written as DNA, the CDR3 is TGTGCCAGCAGTGGCGGGAGCCCCTACTCCTACGAGCAGTACTTC. The chain is built from TRBV9 and TRBJ2-7, with 7 bases fitting TRBD2. The trim removed 5 bases at V and 0 bases at J, leaving 8 bases unmatched. The CDR3 has 15 residues. Looked up from germline, CDR1 is SGDLS and CDR2 is YYNGEE. The complete variable domain, with remaining parts taken from reference TRBV9 and TRBJ2-7, reads DSGVTQTPKHLITATGQRVTLRCSPRSGDLSVYWYQQSLDQGLQFLIQYYNGEERAKGNILERFSAQQFPDLHSELNLSSLELGDSALYFCASSGGSPYSYEQYFGPGTRLTVT.

This clonotype was recorded at least ten times. This chain uses TRBV28 with TRBJ1-2; 7 nucleotides line up with TRBD1. Germline V gives CDR1 MDHEN, CDR2 SYDVKM. This CDR3 region has 14 residues. The trim removed 7 bases at V and 3 bases at J, leaving 8 bases unmatched. The DNA for the CDR3 is TGTGCCAGCAACCCGACAGGGCTCGACTATGGCTACACCTTC. Amino acid sequence: CASNPTGLDYGYTF.

DNA for the CDR3: TGTGCCAGCAGGGAAGGGGATCAGCCCCAGCATTTT. Translation gives CASREGDQPQHF. The chain uses TRBV6-4 and TRBJ1-5, with D perhaps matching TRBD1 (5 bases). Germline V lookup: CDR1 MRHNA, CDR2 SNTAGT. This CDR3 has 12 amino acids. V was cut by 6 bases and J by 5 bases, with 8 bases left in between.

This rearrangement joins TRBV11-2 to TRBJ2-1; TRBD2 matches at 9 bases. Germline CDR1 is SGHAT and CDR2 is FQNNGV. The ends lost 3 bases at V and 3 bases at J; junction bases unmatched: 6. There are 16 residues in the CDR3. The CDR3 nucleotides read TGTGCCAGCAGCTTTATGGGGACTAGCCTCTACAATGAGCAGTTCTTC. Residues: CASSFMGTSLYNEQFF.

Worth noting for this clonotype: The likely explanation is a read error, given a far larger clone one base away. The V and J genes are TRBV2 and TRBJ1-1; D remains ambiguous. The CDR3 length is 16 residues. V gave up 6 bases and J gave up 2 bases, with 19 bases separating them. CDR1 and CDR2 from the germline V gene are SNHLY and FYNNEI. CDR3 loop: CASRSDTGRVNTEAFF. The CDR3 DNA sequence: TGTGCCAGCAGAAGTGACACCGGACGGGTTAACACTGAAGCTTTCTTT.

The chain links TRBV7-2 to TRBJ2-3, with TRBD2 matching over 12 bases. Unmatched junction bases numbered 7, after V lost 2 bases and J lost 4 bases. The CDR3 is 17 amino acids. The germline gives CDR1 SGHTA, CDR2 FQGNSA. The CDR3 region has the DNA TGTGCCAGCAGCTTAATGCCTAGCGGGGGGGGAGCAGATACGCAGTATTTT. Translation gives CASSLMPSGGGADTQYF.

This clonotype was seen a handful of times. The gene calls are TRBV29-1 and TRBJ2-7; D ambiguous. This CDR3 spans 14 amino acids. Germline V lookup: CDR1 SQVTM, CDR2 ANQGSEA. The V end was cut by 1 base, the J end by 2 bases, with 12 bases between. The CDR3 bases are TGCAGCGTTGAAGTCGGATCGGCGGCCTACGAGCAGTACTTC. Its protein product is CSVEVGSAAYEQYF.

This clonotype was found many times. This CDR3 reads CASSFAMGTNYEQYF. DNA of the CDR3: TGTGCCAGCAGCTTCGCTATGGGGACAAACTACGAGCAGTACTTC. V is TRBV7-6 and J is TRBJ2-7; possibly TRBD1 for D (6 bases). Trimming cost V 3 bases and J 3 bases, with 15 bases left between them. CDR1 is SGHVS and CDR2 is FNYEAQ in the germline V gene. The CDR3 spans 15 residues.

Ten or more counts support this clonotype. The genes are TRBV27 and TRBJ2-1; D is unclear. The CDR3 covers 13 residues. CDR1 MNHEY and CDR2 SMNVEV come from the germline V gene (reference sequence). Trimming shortened V by 6 bases and J by 2 bases, and 8 bases separated the two germline ends. CDR3 coding DNA: TGTGCCAGCAGCCCGCAGCCCTACAATGAGCAGTTCTTC. Protein sequence: CASSPQPYNEQFF.

This clonotype appeared many times. The chain employs TRBV7-9 and TRBJ2-5; D not certain. V shed 5 bases and J shed 5 bases, with 12 bases lying between them. The length of the CDR3 is 13 residues. Germline-derived CDR1 and CDR2 are SEHNR and FQNEAQ (reference sequence). CDR3: CASSVVLGETQYF. Here the CDR3 DNA reads TGTGCCAGCAGCGTCGTCCTTGGGGAGACCCAGTACTTC.

At least ten counts were recorded for this clonotype. The gene calls are TRBV11-2 and TRBJ2-1, with TRBD2 identical over 9 bases. This CDR3 is 15 amino acids long. The germline V gene has CDR1 SGHAT and CDR2 FQNNGV. Trimming took 0 bases from V and 12 from J; bases not matched to a gene: 9. The CDR3 DNA is TGTGCCAGCAGCTTAGAGGTTGGGCTAGCGGGATGGCAGTTCTTC. Residues: CASSLEVGLAGWQFF.

This clonotype was observed many times. The gene calls are TRBV15 and TRBJ2-5; D might be TRBD1 or TRBD2, each matching 6 bases. The germline gives CDR1 LNHNV, CDR2 YYDKDF (reference sequence). Trimming removed 0 bases at V and 4 bases at J, with 12 bases between. The length of the CDR3 is 15 residues. The DNA of the CDR3 is TGTGCCACCAGCAGAGATTGGGGGGCAAGAGAGACCCAGTACTTC. Protein: CATSRDWGARETQYF.

J is TRBJ1-4 and V is TRBV5-1; 8 bases match TRBD1. Per germline, CDR1 SGHRS and CDR2 YFSETQ. V trimming: 5 bases; J trimming: 3 bases; junction bases outside the gene matches: 3. CDR3 size: 14 residues. CDR3 protein: CASRQGGSNEKLFF. The CDR3 nucleotides read TGCGCCAGCAGACAGGGGGGTTCTAATGAAAAACTGTTTTTT.

This clonotype was observed at least ten times. J is TRBJ1-4 and V is TRBV11-2; D is unresolved. Trimming shortened V by 0 bases and J by 6 bases, and 14 bases separated the two germline ends. The CDR3 contains 16 residues. The germline V gene has CDR1 SGHAT and CDR2 FQNNGV. The CDR3 sequence is CASSLDQVYGYEKLFF. DNA for the CDR3: TGTGCCAGCAGCTTAGATCAGGTGTACGGTTATGAAAAACTGTTTTTT.

This clonotype was picked up many times. The gene calls are TRBV5-1 and TRBJ2-2; 7 positions match TRBD2. This CDR3 region has 15 residues. V lost 0 bases and J lost 5; bases outside the gene matches: 4. CDR1 is SGHRS and CDR2 is YFSETQ in the germline V gene. In DNA, the CDR3 is TGCGCCAGCAGCTTGGAAGCGGGGAGGACCGGGGAGCTGTTTTTT. Amino acids: CASSLEAGRTGELFF.

In this sample, this clonotype turned up many times. This chain connects TRBV30 to TRBJ1-1; D is unresolved. CDR3 size: 13 residues. Trimming cost V 3 bases and J 2 bases, with 10 bases left between them. The germline V gene has CDR1 GTSNPN and CDR2 SVGIG (reference sequence). CDR3 residues: CAWRENLNTEAFF. The CDR3 DNA reads as TGTGCCTGGAGGGAGAATCTCAACACTGAAGCTTTCTTT.

The table lists this clonotype with many counts. V and J are TRBV15 and TRBJ2-1; possible D gene TRBD2, 5 bases. This CDR3 region has 15 residues. Germline V gene sequence: CDR1 LNHNV, CDR2 YYDKDF (reference sequence). V gave up 0 bases and J gave up 8 bases, with 14 bases separating them. CDR3 nucleotides: TGTGCCACCAGCAGAGATTTGGGGAGTGGCGATGAGCAGTTCTTC. Amino acids: CATSRDLGSGDEQFF.